Given below is one T cell receptor (beta chain) in context. It lacks a known antigen. One base away there is no much larger clone; base qualities are not given. The data originate from a study of cytomegalovirus exposure and HLA in healthy donors (dated 2017 in TCRdb). Describing the broader study: A later analysis indicated that the 120 validation repertoires were generated on the platform also employed for the 700 or so repertoires of the first cohort. To predict cytomegalovirus infection status, the study combined high-throughput TCR immunosequencing, statistical association of individual TCRs with disease status, and machine learning. The study was designed to test whether signatures of past pathogen exposure could be identified by cataloging public T cell receptors. Along with the roughly 610-subject first cohort, a separate validation cohort of roughly 110 different subjects was used. The investigation overall reported the following: The authors suggested that the approach could potentially be generalized to other disease states and immunological phenotypes. Cytomegalovirus status was reported to be diagnosed by the classifier with high specificity and sensitivity in both the original and validation cohorts. In a later analysis, TCRs clustered in the first cohort were found to also tend to co-occur in the roughly 120 validation repertoires, with 94% of cluster scores above 0. Most TCR sequences were seen in very few donors, while some public TCRs were found in many individuals. In vitro tests confirmed that a few of the cytomegalovirus-associated TCR beta chains recognize cytomegalovirus antigens. A total of 150 to 200 TCR beta chains were listed by the study as associated with cytomegalovirus. All 110 or so repertoires were used to score co-occurrence in the validation cohort in a later analysis, because that analysis had no HLA typing for the cohort.

Via the germline V gene, CDR1 is SGHTA and CDR2 FQGNSA. The CDR3 goes from the cysteine to the phenylalanine over 14 residues. Solely the CDR3 DNA is kept, with 42 bases framed from the first base. V loses 5 bases, J loses 1 base, and the germline ends lie 11 bases apart. Separate from the approximately 700-subject first cohort, the validation cohort of roughly 110 subjects was the group to which the donors belonged. Libraries came from the immunoSEQ multiplex PCR assay. Per the source publication's procedure: A statistical classification framework was developed to diagnose cytomegalovirus status using the catalog of TCR beta chain sequences. The clones in this table, taken by TCRdb from immuneACCESS, are in-frame only. Not every clone is retained; where verified, under half of the shortfall comes from an unresolved V gene, and the cause of the rest is unknown. V and J calls and clone size are given by that table; D and trimming were obtained from the DNA. The sample records about 120,000 clones, roughly 90% of which are singletons. Of the sample, just under 6.5% falls within the top ten clones.

The clonotype comes from a woman aged 18 to 35 in good health and CMV-seropositive. The chain joins TRBV7-2 to TRBJ1-2; a weak D assignment points to TRBD1 (6 bases agree). Specimen: PBMCs. Here the CDR3 is given as CASSPGVGNYGYTF. The DNA reads as follows: TGTGCCAGCAGCCCAGGGGTGGGTAACTATGGCTACACCTTC.